The rows below give T cell receptor beta chains drawn from one sample of a study of cytomegalovirus exposure and HLA in healthy donors. Here immunoSEQ multiplex PCR was the method, and the copy in TCRdb shows in-frame clones only, minus some. The sample records approximately 300,000 clones, roughly 85% being singletons. Specimen: PBMCs. These receptors were obtained from a woman under 30 in good health and CMV-seronegative. Both conserved end residues are part of each CDR3. D genes are given only for firm matches. Clone size is stated in some rows and not others, as once, few, many or a class when expanded.

TRBJ1-2 NA NA TRBV28 CASSLMTGGYTF TGTGCCAGCAGTTTGATGACGGGGGGCTACACCTTC
TRBJ2-1 TRBD1 NA TRBV6-6 CASSYSWDRVTNEQFF TGTGCCAGCAGTTACTCATGGGACAGGGTTACAAATGAGCAGTTCTTC
TRBJ1-3 NA NA TRBV6-6 CASSYATEGNTIYF TGTGCCAGCAGTTACGCGACAGAAGGAAACACCATATATTTT
TRBJ1-1 NA once TRBV25-1 CASSNSGGGNTEAFF TGTGCCAGCAGCAATTCGGGAGGGGGGAACACTGAAGCTTTCTTT
TRBJ1-4 TRBD1 NA TRBV6-6 CASSPNTGQGEKLFF TGTGCCAGCAGCCCGAATACGGGACAGGGGGAAAAACTGTTTTTT
TRBJ2-5 TRBD1 NA TRBV2 CASIGPGGLRNQYQETQYF TGTGCCAGCATCGGGCCAGGGGGCCTTCGGAACCAGTACCAAGAGACCCAGTACTTC
TRBJ2-7 NA NA TRBV7-9 CASSSAGQGGRYEQYF TGTGCCAGCAGCTCCGCGGGGCAGGGGGGTAGATACGAGCAGTACTTC
TRBJ1-1 NA NA TRBV11-2 CASSLEHRGAEAFF TGTGCCAGCAGCTTAGAACACCGCGGGGCTGAAGCTTTCTTT
TRBJ2-7 NA NA TRBV28 CASSFSLAAYEQYF TGTGCCAGCAGTTTTTCCTTAGCTGCTTACGAGCAGTACTTC
TRBJ1-6 NA few TRBV7-9 CASSLGQAPSPLHF TGTGCCAGCAGCTTAGGGCAGGCGCCCTCACCCCTCCACTTT
TRBJ2-7 TRBD2 NA TRBV16 CASSEGLAGSYEQYF TGTGCCAGCAGCGAGGGACTAGCGGGATCCTACGAGCAGTACTTC
TRBJ2-1 TRBD1 NA TRBV4-1 CASSQGQGALVKNEQFF TGCGCCAGCAGCCAAGGACAGGGGGCACTCGTAAAAAATGAGCAGTTCTTC
TRBJ2-7 TRBD1 NA TRBV6-1 CASSEYRGHPLYEQYF TGTGCCAGCAGTGAATACAGGGGTCACCCGCTCTACGAGCAGTACTTC
TRBJ2-3 TRBD1 NA TRBV6-5 CASSWDRSTDTQYF TGTGCCAGCAGCTGGGACAGAAGCACAGATACGCAGTATTTT
TRBJ1-1 NA few TRBV5-1 CASSLPIVGGEAFF TGCGCCAGCAGCTTGCCCATAGTGGGGGGTGAAGCTTTCTTT
TRBJ1-3 TRBD1 NA TRBV19 CASRGQASSGNTIYF TGTGCCAGTAGAGGACAGGCGAGCTCTGGAAACACCATATATTTT
TRBJ2-7 TRBD1 NA TRBV7-9 CASSYSGGGRYEQYF TGTGCCAGCAGCTACTCAGGGGGCGGACGTTACGAGCAGTACTTC
TRBJ1-4 TRBD1 NA TRBV18 CASSPEGAVGEKLFF TGTGCCAGCTCCCCTGAGGGGGCGGTTGGAGAAAAACTGTTTTTT
TRBJ2-5 TRBD1 NA TRBV19 CASNPGQGERETQYF TGTGCCAGTAACCCGGGACAGGGGGAACGGGAGACCCAGTACTTC
TRBJ2-5 TRBD2 NA TRBV15 CATSGAREGTQYF TGTGCCACCAGCGGTGCGCGGGAGGGGACCCAGTACTTC
TRBJ1-1 NA once TRBV25-1 CASIPWGGGVTEAFF TGTGCCAGCATCCCTTGGGGAGGGGGAGTTACTGAAGCTTTCTTT
TRBJ2-7 TRBD2 NA TRBV6-1 CASSAGLAAYEQYF TGTGCCAGCAGTGCCGGACTAGCGGCCTACGAGCAGTACTTC
TRBJ1-2 NA NA TRBV5-6 CASTDLASGYTF TGTGCCAGCACGGACTTGGCGAGCGGCTACACCTTC
TRBJ2-3 NA once TRBV12-5 CASGLGTRTDTQYF TGTGCTAGTGGTTTAGGTACTAGAACAGATACGCAGTATTTT
TRBJ2-7 NA NA TRBV6-5 CASSYTTSGRDEQYF TGTGCCAGCAGTTACACAACAAGTGGTCGGGACGAGCAGTACTTC
TRBJ1-1 NA NA TRBV30 CAWRWQGGTEAFF TGTGCCTGGAGGTGGCAGGGTGGCACTGAAGCTTTCTTT
TRBJ1-5 TRBD1 NA TRBV6-1 CASSQGNQPQHF TGTGCCAGTTCACAGGGGAATCAGCCCCAGCATTTT
TRBJ2-7 NA NA TRBV18 CASSPSSRGAYEQYF TGTGCCAGCTCACCAAGTTCAAGGGGCGCCTACGAGCAGTACTTC
TRBJ2-7 NA NA TRBV2 CASRLARSSYEQYF TGTGCCAGCAGGCTTGCGCGGAGCTCCTACGAGCAGTACTTC
TRBJ1-1 NA NA TRBV18 CASSLQQGEAFF TGTGCCAGCTCACTTCAACAGGGAGAAGCTTTCTTT
TRBJ1-2 TRBD1 NA TRBV2 CASSPGQGHNYGYTF TGTGCCAGCAGTCCAGGACAGGGGCATAACTATGGCTACACCTTC
TRBJ2-2 NA NA TRBV7-7 CASSPNQAGELFF TGTGCCAGCAGCCCAAACCAGGCCGGGGAGCTGTTTTTT
TRBJ2-3 NA NA TRBV7-2 CASSLTPRGTDTQYF TGTGCCAGCAGCTTAACCCCGCGGGGCACAGATACGCAGTATTTT
TRBJ2-3 TRBD2 NA TRBV29-1 CSVYPSGLSTDTQYF TGCAGCGTATACCCTAGCGGGCTTAGCACAGATACGCAGTATTTT
TRBJ1-1 TRBD1 NA TRBV7-7 CASSLVQGTEAFF TGTGCTAGCAGCTTAGTACAGGGGACTGAAGCTTTCTTT
TRBJ2-7 TRBD1 NA TRBV6-5 CASSRTGSYEQYF TGTGCCAGCAGCCGGACAGGGTCCTACGAGCAGTACTTC
TRBJ2-7 TRBD1 once TRBV6-5 CASSYSTPGGTYEQYF TGTGCCAGCAGTTACTCGACGCCAGGGGGTACCTACGAGCAGTACTTC
TRBJ2-7 NA NA TRBV27 CASSLWARAGDSYEQYF TGTGCCAGCAGTTTATGGGCCAGGGCAGGCGACTCCTACGAGCAGTACTTC
TRBJ1-2 NA NA TRBV5-4 CASSLAPTGSNYGYTF TGTGCCAGCAGCTTGGCCCCCACAGGGAGTAACTATGGCTACACCTTC
TRBJ2-7 NA NA TRBV6-5 CASSNRASSYEQYF TGTGCCAGTTCTAACAGGGCTAGCTCCTACGAGCAGTACTTC
TRBJ2-5 NA NA TRBV6-5 CASSYSMEGARETQYF TGTGCCAGCAGTTACTCGATGGAGGGGGCGCGAGAGACCCAGTACTTC
TRBJ1-4 TRBD1 once TRBV7-2 CASSPRDRGEKLFF TGTGCCAGCAGCCCCCGGGACAGGGGCGAAAAACTGTTTTTT
TRBJ2-1 NA NA TRBV4-2 CASSQEGGPNNEQFF TGTGCCAGCAGCCAAGAGGGCGGGCCGAACAATGAGCAGTTCTTC
TRBJ2-1 TRBD1 NA TRBV7-2 CASSQIQGAGEQFF TGTGCCAGCAGCCAAATACAGGGGGCCGGTGAGCAGTTCTTC
TRBJ2-1 TRBD1 NA TRBV6-6 CASAGQGPYNEQFF TGTGCCAGCGCCGGACAGGGCCCCTACAATGAGCAGTTCTTC
TRBJ2-7 TRBD1 NA TRBV2 CASRGDSGLGEQYF TGTGCCAGCAGGGGGGACAGTGGGTTAGGCGAGCAGTACTTC
TRBJ2-2 NA NA TRBV6-6 CASSLLGGELFF TGTGCCAGCAGCCTTCTCGGCGGGGAGCTGTTTTTT
TRBJ2-1 TRBD1 once TRBV9 CASSVWGGQGVGRATYNEQFF TGTGCCAGCAGCGTATGGGGTGGACAGGGGGTAGGGCGGGCCACCTACAATGAGCAGTTCTTC
TRBJ2-7 NA NA TRBV27 CASAPGTRRSEQYF TGTGCCAGCGCTCCGGGGACAAGAAGATCCGAGCAGTACTTC
TRBJ2-7 TRBD2 NA TRBV5-1 CASSPASLAYEQYF TGCGCCAGCAGCCCGGCCTCACTAGCGTACGAGCAGTACTTC
TRBJ1-5 NA NA TRBV6-1 CASSALSGGNQPQHF TGTGCCAGCAGTGCCCTGTCCGGGGGCAATCAGCCCCAGCATTTT
TRBJ2-3 TRBD1 NA TRBV5-1 CASTRGGRTDTQYF TGCGCCAGCACCCGAGGGGGCCGCACAGATACGCAGTATTTT
TRBJ2-7 NA NA TRBV5-1 CASSFGQGIYEQYF TGCGCCAGCAGCTTCGGGCAGGGGATTTACGAGCAGTACTTC
TRBJ2-5 NA NA TRBV5-1 CASSLGAAHQETQYF TGCGCCAGCAGCTTGGGGGCAGCCCACCAAGAGACCCAGTACTTC
TRBJ2-7 NA few TRBV2 CASRPRAIEQYF TGTGCCAGCAGACCCAGGGCGATCGAGCAGTACTTC